This TCR beta chain was sequenced for a study of T cells in Graves' hyperthyroidism and ophthalmopathy (dated by TCRdb to about 2019). Study-level background: Peripheral blood was sampled at the time of initial diagnosis, prior to any treatment. Following sampling, methimazole starting at 30 mg daily was given to hyperthyroidism patients, and high-dose intravenous methylprednisolone was given to ophthalmopathy patients. Whether ophthalmopathy could be predicted prospectively was tested in an independent validation cohort made up of 18 to 20 hyperthyroidism patients plus 17 patients who later progressed to ophthalmopathy. The paper describes TCR Vbeta CDR3 sequencing of 140 or so peripheral blood samples, made up of around 41 ophthalmopathy patients, roughly 80 hyperthyroidism patients and approximately 17 progressor patients. In about 6 Graves' hyperthyroidism patients, the study also compared T-cell repertoires from thyroid tissue with T-cell repertoires from blood. To identify distinguishing TCR V-J signatures, a discovery cohort of around 100 patients was used, comprising 40 to 45 with Graves' ophthalmopathy and 57 with stable Graves' hyperthyroidism. For training and testing, the roughly 93 patients in the discovery cohort were randomly divided in a 7:3 ratio.

Trimming leaves V shorter by 2 bases and J shorter by 8 bases, with the junction holding 12 bases beyond the gene matches. The CDR3 measures 17 amino acids from cysteine to phenylalanine. The sequence is cut down to CDR3 DNA, 51 bases in frame from base 1. Taken from the germline V gene, the CDR1 and CDR2 loops are MNHEY and SVGAGI. About this clonotype: What antigen it recognizes has not been identified. It has no much larger one-base neighbor in the sample; base qualities were not kept.

TCR beta CDR3 regions were amplified from RNA transcripts. A first-round RT-PCR of the TCR CDR3 used the HTBI primer set with the Qiagen OneStep RT-PCR kit. A second multiplex PCR round built the libraries, followed by size selection and purification. Libraries were sequenced paired-end with 100 bp reads on an Illumina HiSeq2000. From the authors' description of their analysis: SOAPnuke was used to process the raw data, removing reads that contained adapters or uncalled bases, had a mean Phred below 15, or lacked an exact match to the constant primer or identifier. COPE v1.2.5 was used to merge high-quality paired reads, and clonotypes were defined as unique nucleotide sequences. MiTCR v1.1 was used to align clonotypes to the IMGT TRBV, TRBD and TRBJ reference segments. Only V-J combinations with frequency above 0.0001, covering 99% to 99.2% of repertoires, were analysed. The TCS score was defined as F50 (clonal expansion) divided by E x V (chaos), with BLOSUM62-based TCRdist calculated between CDR3 peptides within each V-J. Welch's t-statistics and random forest reduced 500 to 550 V-J features to roughly 13, which were used in a naive Bayes classifier (R e1071). TCRdb redid the processing of the public reads, applying fastp at Q25 and MiXCR, and retained in-frame beta chains. Each entry is one CDR3 protein sequence, shown with its most common DNA and genes. The V and J calls reflect TCRdb's pipeline rather than the authors' work. This sample holds hundreds of thousands of distinct CDR3 sequences; roughly 20% were observed only once. Roughly 60% of the sample comes from the top ten.

The investigation overall reported the following: In validation, progression to ophthalmopathy was predicted by the model with around 71% sensitivity and roughly 72% specificity, a median of 6.5 months before onset. In cross-validation, a model built on a 13 V-J signature told ophthalmopathy apart from stable hyperthyroidism with less than 90% sensitivity and approximately 84% specificity, and in testing the same model reached 80%/75%. Sample size was not statistically predetermined, and blinding of investigators to group allocation was not performed. Most expanded thyroid clonotypes (frequency above 0.001) were also found in blood, which suggests that blood repertoires may mirror thyroid immune responses.

Ophthalmopathy patients had moderately to severely active disease, Clinical Activity Score of at least 3, NOSPECS grade of at least 4, and duration under 3 months. Exclusion was applied to patients with uncontrolled infections, other autoimmune diseases, pregnancy or lactation. Diagnoses were established on the basis of clinical symptoms, serum thyroxine and TRAb, thyroid ultrasound, and orbital computed tomography. PBMCs were separated from roughly 9.3 ml of fresh peripheral blood using Ficoll-Paque density gradient centrifugation. Total RNA was extracted with Trizol reagent, and quality was checked on an Agilent 2100 Bioanalyzer.

What was sequenced was blood. The V gene is TRBV6-5 and the J gene is TRBJ2-1, with 10 bases matching TRBD2. The origin of this receptor is a man aged 25 to 40 with Graves' ophthalmopathy. CDR3 loop: CASSYGGGSGRADEQFF. The nucleotide sequence is TGTGCCAGCAGTTACGGAGGGGGGAGCGGGAGGGCCGATGAGCAGTTCTTC.